This T cell receptor beta chain was obtained from a study of metastatic and nonmetastatic thyroid tumors. In the study overall: The authors compared repertoires across blood and tumor or nodule tissue from malignant and benign thyroid patients.

This CDR3 is 14 amino acids long. Germline lookup yields CDR1 MDHEN and CDR2 SYDVKM. V dropped 3 bases and J dropped 6 bases, with 11 bases sitting between them. Study conclusions and caveats: TCR beta diversity was reportedly significantly higher in malignant thyroid tumors than benign nodules, in blood and tumor.

How the authors handled the data: Building a distant-metastasis classifier for papillary thyroid cancer drew on CDR3 differences across clinicopathological groups. MiXCR was used by TCRdb to re-call the PCR reads. These V and J calls derive from TCRdb rather than the authors' analysis. Among roughly 23,000 clones, roughly 18% were seen once, and the ten largest hold roughly 2.7%. Thyroid surgery was performed in patients who had received no treatment beforehand. The sample holds many counts of this clone. Antigen: not known. The specimen sequenced was adjacent normal tissue. This sequence was found in a male donor with papillary thyroid cancer or a benign thyroid nodule (not recorded which). Some clones in this sample may be carry-over from other donors' samples. The chain recombines TRBV28 with TRBJ2-2; D assignment may be TRBD1 or TRBD2 (5 bases each). CDR3 sequence (DNA): TGTGCCAGCAGTTTCGCCGTGGGGGCCGGGGAGCTGTTTTTT. It encodes CASSFAVGAGELFF.